One T cell receptor beta chain is described in this entry. Its antigen remains unidentified. The sample is drawn from a study of T cell responses to AZD1222 COVID-19 vaccine. Study-level findings and limits: Repertoires were obtained solely post-peak T cell response.

Method: immunoSEQ multiplex PCR; TCRdb's copy keeps in-frame clones and lacks some. The sample carries 100,000 to 140,000 clones, about 90% recorded once. V was pared by 10 bases and J by 0 bases, with 11 bases between. CDR1 is LGHNA and CDR2 is YNFKEQ in the germline V gene. This CDR3 has 13 amino acids. This receptor was taken from an adult in good health. The sequences come from peripheral blood, collected on day 0 of AZD1222 vaccination. This chain uses TRBV4-2 with TRBJ2-3; D not resolved. Written as DNA, the CDR3 is TGTGCCACCTGGACGTCCAGCACAGATACGCAGTATTTT. It yields the protein CATWTSSTDTQYF.